Listed below are T cell receptor beta chains from one sample, sequenced in a study of response to subunit inactivated influenza vaccine. TCRdb re-derived calls from the RT-PCR reads in MiXCR, one entry per CDR3 protein. The data contain around 320,000 distinct CDR3 sequences, approximately 20% of them singletons. This sample comprised PBMCs from blood, obtained about 20 months after vaccination. The receptors derive from a man aged 50 to 75 who received an inactivated influenza vaccine. CDR3s include the opening cysteine and the closing phenylalanine or tryptophan. The D gene is left open where the match is weak. Clone size is stated in some rows and not others, as once, few, many or a class when expanded.

d_call	clone_size	v_call	j_call	cdr3_nt	cdr3_aa
TRBD1	.	TRBV2	TRBJ2-3	TGTGCCAGCAGACCGGGACAGGCGAATGGAGGCACAGATACGCAGTATTTT	CASRPGQANGGTDTQYF
.	few	TRBV7-2	TRBJ1-2	TGTGCCAGCAGCTTAGGGACAGTCCCTAACTATGGCTACACCTTC	CASSLGTVPNYGYTF
.	few	TRBV20-1	TRBJ1-1	TGCAGTGCTAGGCCGTCAACTGAAGCTTTCTTT	CSARPSTEAFF
TRBD2	few	TRBV5-1	TRBJ2-7	TGCGCCAGCAGCCTAGCGGGAGGGGAATCCGAGCAGTACTTC	CASSLAGGESEQYF
TRBD2	.	TRBV5-1	TRBJ2-1	TGCGCCAGCAGCTTGACCTGGATGTCGGAGCGGGGTTACAATGAGCAGTTCTTC	CASSLTWMSERGYNEQFF
TRBD1	few	TRBV4-2	TRBJ2-3	TGTGCCAGCAGCCAAGATCGAGGGCAGGGGGCTGATACGCAGTATTTT	CASSQDRGQGADTQYF
.	few	TRBV28	TRBJ1-1	TGTGCCAGCAGTTTGCAGGGAGGGCGCAGGGAAGCTTTCTTT	CASSLQGGRREAFF
TRBD1	few	TRBV12-3/TRBV12-4	TRBJ1-2	TGTGCCAGCAGGGGGGGGACAGGGGTCCGAAACTATGGCTACACCTTC	CASRGGTGVRNYGYTF
TRBD1	few	TRBV20-1	TRBJ1-1	TGCAGTGCTAGACTACAGGGGGTAGGAACTGAAGCTTTCTTT	CSARLQGVGTEAFF
TRBD2	.	TRBV6-5	TRBJ2-1	TGTGCCAGCAGTTACATTTCACTCGGGGGGGCAAATGAGCAGTTCTTC	CASSYISLGGANEQFF
.	.	TRBV12-3/TRBV12-4	TRBJ2-3	TGTGCCAGCAGTTTCCGTGGGGGGACAGATACGCAGTATTTT	CASSFRGGTDTQYF
.	.	TRBV7-2	TRBJ2-3	TGTGCCAGCAGCTTACGGTGGTCGGCTAGCACAGATACGCAGTATTTT	CASSLRWSASTDTQYF
TRBD1	few	TRBV6-2/TRBV6-3	TRBJ1-1	TGTGCCAGCAGTCCCCGTCGGGACAGGGCCCTTAATGAAGCTTTCTTT	CASSPRRDRALNEAFF